The source of this T cell receptor (beta chain) is a study of cytomegalovirus exposure and HLA in healthy donors. Study findings and constraints: After further analysis at a later stage, 15,000 to 20,000 TCR beta sequences were associated with HLA alleles at 0.05 false discovery rate. Later genetic work tied a missense DCLRE1C variant to beta-chain V and J trimming. When analyzed later, the rates of TCR association showed variation by HLA locus, with DRB1 the most and HLA-C the fewest.

The PCR used 60 Vbeta and 13 Jbeta primers. The authors' processing: An analysis performed later counted about 80 million unique TCR beta chains (roughly 11 million of them shared). TCRdb's table, derived via immunoSEQ multiplex PCR, lists solely in-frame clones and lacks some. V and J calls and clone size follow that table, whereas D and trimming were derived from the DNA. Here the sample spans roughly 110,000 clones, roughly 72% being singletons. Trimming pared 6 bases from V and 1 base from J, leaving 9 bases between. The CDR3 has 13 amino acids. Germline lookup yields CDR1 MNHNS and CDR2 SASEGT. This clone occurred a few times. The antigen is not known. A much larger clonotype is one base distant, so this may be a read error.

This chain uses TRBV6-1 with TRBJ1-1; D may be TRBD1 (5 bases). Material: PBMCs. The sequence came from a man aged 25-45 years in good health and CMV-seronegative. This chain's CDR3 is CASSWGGNTEAFF. As DNA, the CDR3 is TGTGCCAGCAGCTGGGGGGGGAACACTGAAGCTTTCTTT.